This T cell receptor beta chain emerged from a study of T cell repertoires in cytomegalovirus infection. TCRdb reprocessed the reads with MiXCR, giving one entry per CDR3 protein. The data hold 150,000 to 200,000 distinct CDR3 sequences, with nearly 9.5% observed a single time. This CDR3 has 15 residues. CDR1 and CDR2 (germline): SGHDN, FVKESK. J was trimmed by 5 bases and V by 4 bases; bases with no gene match: 8. This rearrangement joins TRBV14 to TRBJ2-5; 9 nucleotides agree with TRBD1. Sample: PBMCs. The TCR originated in a human donor in good health (CMV status not recorded). Some clones in this sample may be carry-over from other donors' samples. DNA for the CDR3: TGTGCCAGCAGCCGAGGTGACAGGGGGAGTGAGACCCAGTACTTC. This gives the protein CASSRGDRGSETQYF. Full variable domain (outside the CDR3, taken from reference TRBV14 and TRBJ2-5): EAGVTQFPSHSVIEKGQTVTLRCDPISGHDNLYWYRRVMGKEIKFLLHFVKESKQDESGMPNNRFLAERTGGTYSTLKVQPAELEDSGVYFCASSRGDRGSETQYFGPGTRLLVL.